Listed below are T cell receptor beta chains from one sample, sequenced in a study of Ad26.COV2.S vaccination and SARS-CoV-2 variants. Here immunoSEQ multiplex PCR was the method, and the copy in TCRdb shows in-frame clones only, minus some. The sample has about 430,000 clones; 75% to 95% are singletons. The specimen comprised peripheral blood, sampled in a trial of Ad26.COV2.S vaccine versus placebo. Source of these receptors: a person aged 18-65 years who received the Ad26.COV2.S COVID-19 vaccine or a placebo. The CDR3 runs from the conserved cysteine through the conserved F or W. Each record gives: D gene, V gene, clone size, J gene, CDR3 DNA, CDR3 protein. A D gene is named only where the DNA matches it firmly. Size is omitted from some rows. Given values are once, few, many or a class for expanded clones.

d_call: TRBD1; v_call: TRBV28; clone_size: -; j_call: TRBJ1-3; cdr3_nt: TGTGCCAGCAGTTTCAGGGGGCGAGGTGGAAACACCATATATTTT; cdr3_aa: CASSFRGRGGNTIYF
d_call: TRBD2; v_call: TRBV4-1; clone_size: few; j_call: TRBJ2-7; cdr3_nt: TGCGCCAGCAGCCAAGCCCCTAGCGGGAACGAGCAGTACTTC; cdr3_aa: CASSQAPSGNEQYF
d_call: TRBD1; v_call: TRBV7-9; clone_size: few; j_call: TRBJ1-5; cdr3_nt: TGTGCCAGCAGCTTAGGGGACAGGGGCAATCAGCCCCAGCATTTT; cdr3_aa: CASSLGDRGNQPQHF
d_call: -; v_call: TRBV2; clone_size: many; j_call: TRBJ1-2; cdr3_nt: TGTGCCAGCTTTACCCCAAGCCCCTATGGCTACACCTTC; cdr3_aa: CASFTPSPYGYTF
d_call: -; v_call: TRBV29-1; clone_size: -; j_call: TRBJ1-1; cdr3_nt: TGCAGCGTTGTGGGGGCACTGAGGACTGAAGCTTTCTTT; cdr3_aa: CSVVGALRTEAFF
d_call: -; v_call: TRBV15; clone_size: once; j_call: TRBJ2-7; cdr3_nt: TGTGCCACCAGCAGGAAACAGGGCTCCTACGAGCAGTACTTC; cdr3_aa: CATSRKQGSYEQYF
d_call: -; v_call: TRBV7-2; clone_size: -; j_call: TRBJ2-1; cdr3_nt: TGTGCCAGCAGCTTAGTTCCGGGTTCCTACAATGAGCAGTTCTTC; cdr3_aa: CASSLVPGSYNEQFF
d_call: -; v_call: TRBV16; clone_size: -; j_call: TRBJ2-5; cdr3_nt: TGTACCAGCAGCCAATCGCGGGACATCCAAGAGACCCAGTACTTC; cdr3_aa: CTSSQSRDIQETQYF
d_call: -; v_call: TRBV5-5; clone_size: -; j_call: TRBJ2-3; cdr3_nt: TGTGCCAGCAGTCAGGCAACAGATACGCAGTATTTT; cdr3_aa: CASSQATDTQYF
d_call: TRBD2; v_call: TRBV20-1; clone_size: -; j_call: TRBJ2-1; cdr3_nt: TGCAGTGCTAGTCTGTTTGCTAGCGGGGGAAATGAGCAGTTCTTC; cdr3_aa: CSASLFASGGNEQFF
d_call: -; v_call: TRBV7-8; clone_size: -; j_call: TRBJ1-2; cdr3_nt: TGTGCCAGCAGCCGAGGGGGAGGCTACACCTTC; cdr3_aa: CASSRGGGYTF
d_call: -; v_call: TRBV11-3; clone_size: -; j_call: TRBJ1-1; cdr3_nt: TGTGCCAGCAGCTTAAATTCCAGGGACACTGAAGCTTTCTTT; cdr3_aa: CASSLNSRDTEAFF
d_call: -; v_call: TRBV6-4; clone_size: -; j_call: TRBJ2-2; cdr3_nt: TGTGCCAGCAAGGCGGGGCGGGAAGCCGGGGAGCTGTTTTTT; cdr3_aa: CASKAGREAGELFF
d_call: TRBD2; v_call: TRBV10-2; clone_size: -; j_call: TRBJ2-1; cdr3_nt: TGCGCCACCAGGACTAGCGGGAGGGTCCCCTACAATGAGCAGTTCTTC; cdr3_aa: CATRTSGRVPYNEQFF
d_call: -; v_call: TRBV6-2/TRBV6-3; clone_size: once; j_call: TRBJ2-1; cdr3_nt: TGTGCCAGCAGCCTAGAACCCCGGTTCTACAATGAGCAGTTCTTC; cdr3_aa: CASSLEPRFYNEQFF
d_call: -; v_call: TRBV6-5; clone_size: -; j_call: TRBJ1-2; cdr3_nt: TGTGCCAGCAGTTACTCCGGGAACTATGGCTACACCTTC; cdr3_aa: CASSYSGNYGYTF
d_call: -; v_call: TRBV30; clone_size: -; j_call: TRBJ2-5; cdr3_nt: TGTGCCTGGAGTGATGGGTCGAACAGGGCCTGGGAGACCCAGTACTTC; cdr3_aa: CAWSDGSNRAWETQYF
d_call: -; v_call: TRBV6-5; clone_size: -; j_call: TRBJ2-7; cdr3_nt: TGTGCCAGCAGGAAAAGCGTCTTTGGGGGATACGAGCAGTACTTC; cdr3_aa: CASRKSVFGGYEQYF
d_call: TRBD2; v_call: TRBV28; clone_size: -; j_call: TRBJ2-3; cdr3_nt: TGTGCCAGCAGTTCACCCCTCGGGACTAGCGGGAGACGCACAGATACGCAGTATTTT; cdr3_aa: CASSSPLGTSGRRTDTQYF
d_call: -; v_call: TRBV4-2; clone_size: -; j_call: TRBJ2-5; cdr3_nt: TGTGCCAGCAGCCGAGAAGCAGGGTTGGAGACCCAGTACTTC; cdr3_aa: CASSREAGLETQYF
d_call: -; v_call: TRBV28; clone_size: -; j_call: TRBJ1-4; cdr3_nt: TGTGCCAGCAGTTTGGGGGGTGCAACTAATGAAAAACTGTTTTTT; cdr3_aa: CASSLGGATNEKLFF
d_call: TRBD2; v_call: TRBV4-3; clone_size: -; j_call: TRBJ2-2; cdr3_nt: TGCGCCAGCAGCCAAGATAAGGGTTGGACTAGCGGGAGCCACGGGGAGCTGTTTTTT; cdr3_aa: CASSQDKGWTSGSHGELFF
d_call: -; v_call: TRBV5-4; clone_size: -; j_call: TRBJ2-1; cdr3_nt: TGTGCCAGCAGCCTCTACCCAGGGGGGGGCAATGAGCAGTTCTTC; cdr3_aa: CASSLYPGGGNEQFF
d_call: -; v_call: TRBV7-8; clone_size: -; j_call: TRBJ2-6; cdr3_nt: TGTGCCAGCAGCTTATGGGGGTCGATGGAGGACTCTGGGGCCAACGTCCTGACTTTC; cdr3_aa: CASSLWGSMEDSGANVLTF
d_call: TRBD2; v_call: TRBV7-8; clone_size: -; j_call: TRBJ2-7; cdr3_nt: TGTGCCAGCAGCTTTAGCGGGAGGTACGAGCAGTACTTC; cdr3_aa: CASSFSGRYEQYF
d_call: -; v_call: TRBV28; clone_size: -; j_call: TRBJ1-2; cdr3_nt: TGTGCCAGCAGTTTACCGCAGGGGCTTAAAGGGGGCTACACCTTC; cdr3_aa: CASSLPQGLKGGYTF
d_call: TRBD1; v_call: TRBV19; clone_size: -; j_call: TRBJ1-1; cdr3_nt: TGTGCCAGTAGTATGGCCAGGGGGGGACTAACTGAAGCTTTCTTT; cdr3_aa: CASSMARGGLTEAFF
d_call: TRBD2; v_call: TRBV9; clone_size: -; j_call: TRBJ2-5; cdr3_nt: TGTGCCAGCAGCGTAGCCGGTATAGCGGGAGGAGGAGAGACCCAGTACTTC; cdr3_aa: CASSVAGIAGGGETQYF
d_call: TRBD2; v_call: TRBV7-9; clone_size: -; j_call: TRBJ2-2; cdr3_nt: TGTGCCAGCAGCACCGGACTAGCGGGATTCCCCGGGGAGCTGTTTTTT; cdr3_aa: CASSTGLAGFPGELFF